The sample holds many counts of the clone carrying this T cell receptor beta chain. V lost 0 bases to trimming and J lost 7 bases, with 12 bases between them. CDR1 is LGHNT, CDR2 FRNRAP, per germline. The CDR3 covers 15 residues. The time point is: newly diagnosed GD, antithyroid drugs for less than 3 months. Generation of the TCR library employed RNA extracted from PBMCs. Recruitment took place at an endocrinology department in Xi'an, China. This entry comes from a study of regulatory T cells in long-lasting Graves disease. Study context: Graves' patients, diagnosed recently, had received antithyroid drugs under 3 months.

Building of the TCR beta libraries involved iRepertoire HTBI primers and Arm-PCR of CDR3 regions. MiXCR, run by TCRdb on the multiplex PCR reads, gives a single entry per CDR3 protein. The sample has a few hundred thousand distinct CDR3 sequences; 16% are singletons. These data were also filed under a second study, of T cells in Graves' hyperthyroidism and ophthalmopathy. That paper notes: Hyperthyroidism patients were newly diagnosed, had disease duration under 2 months, and were aged 18 to 65 years. HTBI primers drove first-round RT-PCR of the TCR CDR3.

This clonotype was obtained from a man aged 35 to 55 with Graves disease. Sequencing used peripheral blood mononuclear cells (PBMCs), obtained at new diagnosis, from a patient treated with antithyroid drugs. The chain couples TRBV12-5 to TRBJ1-4; perhaps TRBD1 as D (5 bases). CDR3 coding DNA: TGTGCTAGTGGTTTGGTACGTCAGGGTACTGAAAAACTGTTTTTT. It is translated as CASGLVRQGTEKLFF. Using reference TRBV12-5 and TRBJ1-4 for the parts outside the CDR3, the full variable domain is DARVTQTPRHKVTEMGQEVTMRCQPILGHNTVFWYRQTMMQGLELLAYFRNRAPLDDSGMPKDRFSAEMPDATLATLKIQPSEPRDSAVYFCASGLVRQGTEKLFFGSGTQLSVL.